The 25 T cell receptor beta chains below were found in one sample sequenced in a study of circulating and synovial CD4+ cells in juvenile arthritis. The protocol was immunoSEQ multiplex PCR, while the TCRdb copy is restricted to in-frame clones and leaves out a portion. The sample contains tens of thousands of clones, around 95% of which appear only once. The specimen sequenced was CD4+ T cells from blood. These receptors were collected from a human donor with juvenile idiopathic arthritis.

V is TRBV11-2 and J is TRBJ2-5, with D possibly being TRBD2 (5 bases). V lost 1 base and J lost 5, with 8 bases in between. In germline, CDR1 is SGHAT, CDR2 FQNNGV. The CDR3 runs 13 residues. CDR3 loop: CASSLGGLETQYF. In nucleotides, the CDR3 is TGTGCCAGCAGCTTAGGAGGGTTGGAGACCCAGTACTTC. Variable domain in full (rest from reference TRBV11-2 and TRBJ2-5): EAGVAQSPRYKIIEKRQSVAFWCNPISGHATLYWYQQILGQGPKLLIQFQNNGVVDDSQLPKDRFSAERLKGVDSTLKIQPAKLEDSAVYLCASSLGGLETQYFGPGTRLLVL.

This chain links TRBV7-2 with TRBJ1-2; a possible D gene is TRBD1 (6 bases). Trimming removed 3 bases from V and 0 bases from J, with 11 bases in between. CDR1 and CDR2 from the germline V gene are SGHTA and FQGNSA. CDR3 length: 15 amino acids. DNA of the CDR3: TGTGCCAGCAGCTTTCGACAGGTCTCTAACTATGGCTACACCTTC. Protein sequence: CASSFRQVSNYGYTF.

The count of this clone is one. This rearrangement joins TRBV9 to TRBJ2-3; D may be TRBD1 (5 bases). The CDR3 sequence is 15 residues long. Germline lookup yields CDR1 SGDLS and CDR2 YYNGEE. V was clipped by 0 bases and J by 6 bases, with 14 bases between them. Here the CDR3 reads CASSVDRVAGDTQYF. For the CDR3, the DNA is TGTGCCAGCAGCGTAGATAGGGTAGCAGGGGATACGCAGTATTTT. The complete variable domain, with remaining parts taken from reference TRBV9 and TRBJ2-3, reads DSGVTQTPKHLITATGQRVTLRCSPRSGDLSVYWYQQSLDQGLQFLIQYYNGEERAKGNILERFSAQQFPDLHSELNLSSLELGDSALYFCASSVDRVAGDTQYFGPGTRLTVL.

The rearrangement uses TRBV14 and TRBJ1-3; D call uncertain. Trimming removed 5 bases from V and 4 bases from J, with 6 bases in between. Germline assignment: CDR1 SGHDN and CDR2 FVKESK. The CDR3 runs 12 residues. CDR3 sequence (DNA): TGTGCCAGCAGCACAAAAGGAAACACCATATATTTT. Its protein is CASSTKGNTIYF.

The chain uses TRBV7-3 and TRBJ2-7; D may be TRBD2 (6 bases). The length of the CDR3 is 13 residues. Germline CDR1 SGHTA, CDR2 FQGTGA. Trimming cost V 0 bases and J 4 bases, with 7 bases left between them. In DNA form, the CDR3 reads TGTGCCAGCAGCTTAACGGGGGGATACGAGCAGTACTTC. As protein: CASSLTGGYEQYF.

As regards this clone: The same CDR3 also results from other DNA sequences found in this sample. The gene calls are TRBV25-1 and TRBJ1-6; TRBD1 aligns across 7 bases. V was pared by 5 bases and J by 7 bases, with 8 bases of the junction left unmatched. Germline V lookup: CDR1 MGHDK, CDR2 SYGVNS. CDR3 length: 15 amino acids. In nucleotides, the CDR3 is TGTGCCAGCAGTCCCCGGGTAGGGGGCAATTCACCCCTCCACTTT. Protein product: CASSPRVGGNSPLHF.

Concerning this clone: The sample contains more than one DNA sequence encoding this CDR3. The V call is TRBV6-6, the J call TRBJ1-6; possibly TRBD1 for D (6 bases). This CDR3 contains 14 residues. V was shortened by 6 bases and J by 9 bases, with 15 bases between the two germline ends. CDR1 MNHNY and CDR2 SVGAGI come from the germline V gene (reference sequence). Here the CDR3 DNA reads TGTGCCAGCAGACGAACAGGGCTGGGTTCACCCCTCCACTTT. Translation: CASRRTGLGSPLHF.

The chain couples TRBV9 to TRBJ2-5; the match to TRBD2 covers 8 bases. Germline V gene sequence: CDR1 SGDLS, CDR2 YYNGEE. This CDR3 comprises 15 residues. After removal of 0 bases from V and 5 bases from J, the junction contained 6 bases not matched to a gene. The CDR3 loop reads CASSVAGGPRETQYF. The CDR3 DNA reads TGTGCCAGCAGCGTAGCGGGGGGGCCTCGGGAGACCCAGTACTTC.

This clone turned up a few times. The gene calls are TRBV15 and TRBJ1-1; 7 bases agree with TRBD1. The germline V gene has CDR1 LNHNV and CDR2 YYDKDF (reference sequence). The CDR3 spans 15 residues. V lost 0 bases, J lost 8 bases, and 9 bases stayed unmatched. Here the CDR3 reads CATSREKRQGKEAFF. The CDR3 DNA reads TGTGCCACCAGCAGAGAGAAACGACAGGGAAAAGAAGCTTTCTTT.

This chain connects TRBV6-1 to TRBJ2-1; 13 bases fit TRBD2. The CDR3 totals 18 residues. CDR1 is MNHNS and CDR2 is SASEGT in the germline V gene. V was clipped by 0 bases and J by 8 bases; unmatched bases: 10. CDR3 bases: TGTGCCAGCAGTGAAGCTGGCCCCGGACTAGCGGGGGTCGATGAGCAGTTCTTC. Residues: CASSEAGPGLAGVDEQFF.

This clone appeared a single time. The chain joins TRBV27 to TRBJ1-5, with D maybe TRBD1 (5 bases). With 6 bases removed from V and 0 bases from J, the gap between germline ends came to 21 bases. This CDR3 region has 18 residues. Germline CDR1 is MNHEY and CDR2 is SMNVEV (reference sequence). The CDR3 sequence: CASSPSLGPPYSNQPQHF. The CDR3 DNA reads TGTGCCAGCAGCCCTTCTCTGGGGCCCCCGTATAGCAATCAGCCCCAGCATTTT.

This sequence joins TRBV6-5 and TRBJ1-1; 8 bases are shared with TRBD1. The CDR3 has 14 residues. Trimming at V came to 5 bases and at J to 2 bases, leaving 4 bases not matched to a gene. From germline, CDR1 is MNHEY and CDR2 SVGAGI. CDR3 loop: CASSQDRANTEAFF. In DNA, the CDR3 is TGTGCCAGCAGTCAGGACAGGGCAAACACTGAAGCTTTCTTT.

The rearrangement uses TRBV4-2 and TRBJ2-7; 11 bases line up with TRBD1. The CDR3 length is 21 residues. Germline CDR1 and CDR2: LGHNA and YNFKEQ. V was clipped by 0 bases and J by 3 bases; unmatched bases: 19. CDR3 DNA sequence: TGTGCCAGCAGCCAAGATTACGGGAGGACAGGGGGCCCCATACGGCGCTACGAGCAGTACTTC. Protein product: CASSQDYGRTGGPIRRYEQYF.

The V gene is TRBV7-2, the J gene TRBJ2-2; D is ambiguous. V lost 2 bases to trimming and J lost 5 bases, with 12 bases between them. Germline assignment: CDR1 SGHTA and CDR2 FQGNSA. There are 15 residues in the CDR3. DNA for the CDR3: TGTGCCAGCAGCTTATCTACGATAAGAACCGGGGAGCTGTTTTTT. As protein: CASSLSTIRTGELFF.

The rearrangement joins TRBV6-1 to TRBJ2-3, with TRBD1 matching over 7 bases. CDR1 and CDR2 (germline): MNHNS, SASEGT. V shed 3 bases, J shed 1 base, and the junction held 4 bases outside the gene matches. The CDR3 is made up of 15 amino acids. Here the CDR3 reads CASSDLQGRTDTQYF. DNA for the CDR3: TGTGCCAGCAGTGATCTACAGGGGCGCACAGATACGCAGTATTTT.

V usage is TRBV9 and J usage is TRBJ2-5; perhaps TRBD1 as D (5 bases). Trimming took off 4 bases at V and 1 base at J, with 14 bases between the two ends. This CDR3 region has 15 residues. Germline V CDR1 and CDR2: SGDLS, YYNGEE. CDR3 in amino acids: CASSSIPGPQETQYF. In DNA, the CDR3 is TGTGCCAGCAGCAGCATTCCAGGGCCCCAAGAGACCCAGTACTTC.

The V call is TRBV7-2, the J call TRBJ1-2; the D is unclear. CDR1 SGHTA and CDR2 FQGNSA come from the germline V gene. V lost 5 bases and J 0 bases, leaving 25 bases between the germline ends. The CDR3 totals 19 residues. CDR3 sequence: CASSSRQAVIGDTNYGYTF. CDR3 bases: TGTGCCAGCAGCAGCCGACAAGCAGTGATTGGCGATACTAACTATGGCTACACCTTC. The entire variable domain, with the rest obtained from reference TRBV7-2 and TRBJ1-2, is as follows: GAGVSQSPSNKVTEKGKDVELRCDPISGHTALYWYRQSLGQGLEFLIYFQGNSAPDKSGLPSDRFSAERTGGSVSTLTIQRTQQEDSAVYLCASSSRQAVIGDTNYGYTFGSGTRLTVV.

The J gene is TRBJ1-5, the V gene TRBV19; 8 positions agree with TRBD1. The V gene's germline CDR1 is LNHDA and CDR2 SQIVND (reference sequence). The CDR3 has 17 residues. With 5 bases clipped from V and 0 bases from J, the junction kept 9 bases outside the gene matches. This chain's CDR3 is CASSRWDRTYSNQPQHF. The CDR3 nucleotides are TGTGCCAGTAGTCGATGGGACAGGACATATAGCAATCAGCCCCAGCATTTT.

The chain employs TRBV6-1 and TRBJ1-5; no clear D gene. The length of the CDR3 is 15 residues. V dropped 4 bases and J dropped 5 bases, with 15 bases sitting between them. Germline V CDR1 and CDR2: MNHNS, SASEGT. CDR3 DNA sequence: TGTGCCAGCAGTGGTAGACAAGGTGGCCATCAGCCCCAGCATTTT. As protein: CASSGRQGGHQPQHF.

The J gene is TRBJ2-6, the V gene TRBV10-3, with D maybe TRBD2 (6 bases). Trimming left V 4 bases short and J 4 bases short, with 11 bases between. Germline assignment: CDR1 ENHRY and CDR2 SYGVKD. The CDR3 is made up of 15 amino acids. CDR3 bases: TGTGCCATCAGTGCCACGGGGGTCGGGGCCAACGTCCTGACTTTC. Its translation: CAISATGVGANVLTF.

The V call is TRBV5-1, the J call TRBJ1-2; unclear D gene. Germline CDR1 and CDR2: SGHRS and YFSETQ. Trimming cost V 4 bases and J 6 bases, with 10 bases left between them. The CDR3 runs to 12 residues. CDR3 sequence reads: CASSPVGDGYTF. The CDR3 bases are TGCGCCAGCAGCCCGGTCGGGGATGGCTACACCTTC. The variable domain in full, completed from reference TRBV5-1 and TRBJ1-2, reads KAGVTQTPRYLIKTRGQQVTLSCSPISGHRSVSWYQQTPGQGLQFLFEYFSETQRNKGNFPGRFSGRQFSNSRSEMNVSTLELGDSALYLCASSPVGDGYTFGSGTRLTVV.

The chain couples TRBV7-8 to TRBJ2-7; 8 bases align to TRBD1. J lost 0 bases, V lost 5 bases, and 6 bases had no gene match. Per the germline V gene, CDR1 is SGHVS and CDR2 is FQNEAQ. This CDR3 region has 15 residues. DNA for the CDR3: TGTGCCAGCAGCATCAGGGGGCCCAGCTCCTACGAGCAGTACTTC. It specifies CASSIRGPSSYEQYF.

Only one count was recorded for this clone. V usage is TRBV9 and J usage is TRBJ2-3, with TRBD2 matching 9 bases. CDR1 and CDR2 (germline): SGDLS, YYNGEE. CDR3 size: 16 residues. V lost 4 bases, J lost 2 bases, and 8 bases stayed unmatched. The CDR3 loop is CASSPFLAGFTDTQYF. The CDR3 DNA sequence: TGTGCCAGCAGCCCGTTCCTAGCGGGGTTCACAGATACGCAGTATTTT.

V gene TRBV19 combines with J gene TRBJ2-7; 8 bases are a match to TRBD1. This CDR3 contains 14 residues. Germline CDR1 reads LNHDA; CDR2 reads SQIVND (reference sequence). J lost 3 bases, V lost 6 bases, and 7 bases had no gene match. The CDR3 loop is CASSQGAEFYEQYF. The CDR3 region has the DNA TGTGCCAGTAGCCAGGGGGCGGAATTCTACGAGCAGTACTTC.

This chain joins TRBV6-4 and TRBJ2-7; 8 positions agree with TRBD1. The V and J ends lost 5 bases and 5 bases, in that order; junction bases with no gene match: 8. This CDR3 spans 14 amino acids. Germline CDR1 and CDR2: MRHNA and SNTAGT. CDR3 bases: TGTGCCAGCAGTCCCACCGGGACAGGCAACGAGCAGTACTTC. Translation gives CASSPTGTGNEQYF.